The present TCR beta chain was sequenced within a study of T cell responses to AZD1222 COVID-19 vaccine. Study-level findings and limits: With two AZD1222 doses given, Spike-specific TCR breadth and depth both rose. Baseline testing showed seropositivity in only 6 or 7 AZD1222 recipients.

Second doses that came at about 4 or about 12 weeks were put together. A remark on this clone: Its antigen is not known.

The CDR3 contains 17 residues. Germline-derived CDR1 and CDR2 are LNHDA and SQIVND (reference sequence). With 3 bases removed from V and 14 bases from J, the gap between germline ends came to 31 bases. The table came from immunoSEQ multiplex PCR; TCRdb's copy has only in-frame clones and leaves some out. The table has about 130,000 clones, approximately 88% seen once; the top ten hold more than 5.5%. The sample here was peripheral blood, taken 28 days after the second AZD1222 dose. The V and J genes are TRBV19 and TRBJ1-1, with a tentative D call TRBD1 (5 bases). The source is an adult who received the AZD1222 COVID-19 vaccine. CDR3 protein: CASSINAVAGYSREVFF. CDR3 DNA sequence: TGTGCCAGTAGTATTAACGCCGTGGCAGGGTACTCTCGAGAGGTATTCTTT.